Listed below are T cell receptor beta chains from one sample, sequenced in a study of shared clonotypes between healthy human individuals. Assay: immunoSEQ multiplex PCR; the TCRdb copy retains only in-frame clones and omits some. Of over 2 million clones listed, about 95% are singletons. The sequencing input was naive CD8+ T cells sorted from blood. The source is a young man in good health. Each CDR3 is given with its conserved first and last residue. The D gene is left open where the match is weak. Only part of the rows carry a size: once, few, many, or a class if the clone is expanded.

clone size: .; V gene: TRBV5-1; J gene: TRBJ1-2; D gene: .; CDR3 protein: CASSLAGPADGYTF; CDR3 DNA: TGCGCCAGCAGCTTGGCGGGGCCGGCGGATGGCTACACCTTC
clone size: .; V gene: TRBV6-5; J gene: TRBJ1-1; D gene: .; CDR3 protein: CASNPTGQNTEAFF; CDR3 DNA: TGTGCCAGCAACCCTACGGGACAGAACACTGAAGCTTTCTTT
clone size: .; V gene: TRBV9; J gene: TRBJ2-1; D gene: TRBD1; CDR3 protein: CASSGTGGFSNEQFF; CDR3 DNA: TGTGCCAGCAGCGGTACAGGGGGGTTTTCCAATGAGCAGTTCTTC
clone size: .; V gene: TRBV6-5; J gene: TRBJ2-3; D gene: TRBD1; CDR3 protein: CASSYHRGGTDTQYF; CDR3 DNA: TGTGCCAGCAGTTACCACAGGGGAGGCACAGATACGCAGTATTTT
clone size: .; V gene: TRBV7-4; J gene: TRBJ1-2; D gene: TRBD1; CDR3 protein: CASSAKTGGGDYGYTF; CDR3 DNA: TGTGCCAGCAGCGCCAAAACAGGGGGCGGGGACTATGGCTACACCTTC
clone size: .; V gene: TRBV6-6; J gene: TRBJ2-5; D gene: TRBD2; CDR3 protein: CASSYASGTLQETQYF; CDR3 DNA: TGTGCCAGCAGTTACGCTAGCGGGACCCTCCAAGAGACCCAGTACTTC
clone size: .; V gene: TRBV6-9; J gene: TRBJ2-2; D gene: .; CDR3 protein: CASSPWGNWTGELFF; CDR3 DNA: TGTGCCAGCAGTCCATGGGGGAATTGGACCGGGGAGCTGTTTTTT
clone size: .; V gene: TRBV30; J gene: TRBJ1-1; D gene: .; CDR3 protein: CAWSPINFNTEAFF; CDR3 DNA: TGTGCCTGGAGTCCCATCAATTTTAACACTGAAGCTTTCTTT
clone size: .; V gene: TRBV7-9; J gene: TRBJ2-1; D gene: TRBD1; CDR3 protein: CASGSTGGNEQFF; CDR3 DNA: TGTGCCAGCGGCTCGACAGGGGGGAATGAGCAGTTCTTC
clone size: .; V gene: TRBV27; J gene: TRBJ1-4; D gene: .; CDR3 protein: CASSSDTDRRKLFF; CDR3 DNA: TGTGCCAGCAGTTCGGACACGGATCGACGGAAACTGTTTTTT
clone size: once; V gene: TRBV19; J gene: TRBJ2-7; D gene: TRBD1; CDR3 protein: CASSIVARTGGRNEQYF; CDR3 DNA: TGTGCCAGTAGTATAGTTGCCCGGACAGGGGGCAGGAACGAGCAGTACTTC
clone size: .; V gene: TRBV5-1; J gene: TRBJ2-7; D gene: .; CDR3 protein: CASSLVESTYEQYF; CDR3 DNA: TGCGCCAGCAGCTTAGTAGAATCTACCTACGAGCAGTACTTC
clone size: .; V gene: TRBV7-9; J gene: TRBJ2-3; D gene: TRBD2; CDR3 protein: CASSATSGSTDTQYF; CDR3 DNA: TGTGCCAGCAGCGCGACTAGCGGGAGCACAGATACGCAGTATTTT
clone size: .; V gene: TRBV2; J gene: TRBJ2-7; D gene: TRBD2; CDR3 protein: CASSSGEGYEQYF; CDR3 DNA: TGTGCCAGCAGTTCCGGGGAGGGCTACGAGCAGTACTTC
clone size: once; V gene: TRBV30; J gene: TRBJ2-2; D gene: .; CDR3 protein: CAWSVPGELFF; CDR3 DNA: TGTGCCTGGAGTGTACCGGGGGAGCTGTTTTTT
clone size: .; V gene: TRBV9; J gene: TRBJ2-3; D gene: .; CDR3 protein: CASSVDGGADTQYF; CDR3 DNA: TGTGCCAGCAGCGTAGACGGGGGAGCAGATACGCAGTATTTT
clone size: .; V gene: TRBV6-1; J gene: TRBJ2-7; D gene: TRBD2; CDR3 protein: CASSGTAGGNSLPYEQYF; CDR3 DNA: TGTGCCAGCAGTGGAACGGCGGGAGGGAACTCCCTTCCCTACGAGCAGTACTTC
clone size: .; V gene: TRBV13; J gene: TRBJ1-4; D gene: .; CDR3 protein: CASSVRARFGEKLFF; CDR3 DNA: TGTGCCAGCAGCGTAAGGGCGAGATTCGGTGAAAAACTGTTTTTT
clone size: .; V gene: TRBV6-1; J gene: TRBJ2-7; D gene: TRBD1; CDR3 protein: CASSGQGTYYEQYF; CDR3 DNA: TGTGCCAGCAGTGGACAGGGCACTTACTACGAGCAGTACTTC
clone size: .; V gene: TRBV6-5; J gene: TRBJ2-7; D gene: .; CDR3 protein: CASSYKSSYEQYF; CDR3 DNA: TGTGCCAGCAGTTACAAAAGCTCCTACGAGCAGTACTTC
clone size: .; V gene: TRBV9; J gene: TRBJ2-1; D gene: TRBD2; CDR3 protein: CASSVAVAGGFDEQFF; CDR3 DNA: TGTGCCAGCAGCGTAGCAGTGGCGGGAGGGTTCGATGAGCAGTTCTTC
clone size: .; V gene: TRBV11-3; J gene: TRBJ2-2; D gene: TRBD1; CDR3 protein: CASSFRFRDRGNTGELFF; CDR3 DNA: TGTGCCAGCAGCTTCCGATTCCGGGACAGGGGGAACACCGGGGAGCTGTTTTTT
clone size: .; V gene: TRBV7-6; J gene: TRBJ2-3; D gene: .; CDR3 protein: CASSTSFTDTQYF; CDR3 DNA: TGTGCCAGCAGCACCAGCTTCACAGATACGCAGTATTTT
clone size: .; V gene: TRBV27; J gene: TRBJ1-1; D gene: .; CDR3 protein: CASSLGGRTEAFF; CDR3 DNA: TGTGCCAGCAGTTTAGGGGGTAGGACTGAAGCTTTCTTT
clone size: .; V gene: TRBV4-1; J gene: TRBJ2-7; D gene: TRBD2; CDR3 protein: CASSQDQASGPLYEQYF; CDR3 DNA: TGCGCCAGCAGCCAAGATCAGGCTAGCGGACCCCTATACGAGCAGTACTTC
clone size: .; V gene: TRBV29-1; J gene: TRBJ2-1; D gene: TRBD2; CDR3 protein: CSVTGGEQFF; CDR3 DNA: TGCAGCGTTACGGGGGGTGAGCAGTTCTTC
clone size: once; V gene: TRBV13; J gene: TRBJ2-7; D gene: .; CDR3 protein: CASTPAPSYEQYF; CDR3 DNA: TGTGCCAGCACCCCGGCCCCATCCTACGAGCAGTACTTC
clone size: .; V gene: TRBV11-2; J gene: TRBJ2-5; D gene: TRBD2; CDR3 protein: CASSLDVTSGQETQYF; CDR3 DNA: TGTGCCAGCAGCTTAGATGTCACTAGCGGCCAAGAGACCCAGTACTTC
clone size: .; V gene: TRBV10-2; J gene: TRBJ2-7; D gene: .; CDR3 protein: CASSVHQVGYEQYF; CDR3 DNA: TGCGCCAGCAGTGTTCATCAGGTGGGCTACGAGCAGTACTTC